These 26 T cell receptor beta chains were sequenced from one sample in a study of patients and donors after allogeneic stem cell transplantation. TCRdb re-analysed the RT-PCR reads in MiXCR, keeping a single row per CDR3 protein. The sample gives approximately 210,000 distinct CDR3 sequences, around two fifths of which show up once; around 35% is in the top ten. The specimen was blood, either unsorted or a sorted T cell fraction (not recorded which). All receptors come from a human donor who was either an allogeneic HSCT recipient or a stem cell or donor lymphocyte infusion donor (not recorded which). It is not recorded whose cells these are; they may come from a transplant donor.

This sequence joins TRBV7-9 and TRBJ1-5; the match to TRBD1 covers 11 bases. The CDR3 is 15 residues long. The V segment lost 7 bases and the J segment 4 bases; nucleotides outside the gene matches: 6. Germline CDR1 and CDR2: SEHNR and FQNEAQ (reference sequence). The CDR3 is CASTTGQGANQPQHF. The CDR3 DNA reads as TGTGCCAGCACCACCGGACAGGGGGCTAATCAGCCCCAGCATTTT.

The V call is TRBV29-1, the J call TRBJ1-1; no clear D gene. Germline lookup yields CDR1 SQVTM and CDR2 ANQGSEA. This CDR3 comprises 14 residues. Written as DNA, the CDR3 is TGCAGTGCCGCGGGAGGGAGATTGGGGACTGAAGCTTTCTTT. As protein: CSAAGGRLGTEAFF.

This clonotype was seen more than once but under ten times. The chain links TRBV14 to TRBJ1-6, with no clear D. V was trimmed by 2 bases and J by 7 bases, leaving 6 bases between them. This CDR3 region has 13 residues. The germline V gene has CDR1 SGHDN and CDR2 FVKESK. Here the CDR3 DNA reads TGTGCCAGCAGCCAAAAAAGGAATTCACCCCTCCACTTT. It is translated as CASSQKRNSPLHF. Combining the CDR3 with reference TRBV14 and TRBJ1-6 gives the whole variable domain EAGVTQFPSHSVIEKGQTVTLRCDPISGHDNLYWYRRVMGKEIKFLLHFVKESKQDESGMPNNRFLAERTGGTYSTLKVQPAELEDSGVYFCASSQKRNSPLHFGNGTRLTVT.

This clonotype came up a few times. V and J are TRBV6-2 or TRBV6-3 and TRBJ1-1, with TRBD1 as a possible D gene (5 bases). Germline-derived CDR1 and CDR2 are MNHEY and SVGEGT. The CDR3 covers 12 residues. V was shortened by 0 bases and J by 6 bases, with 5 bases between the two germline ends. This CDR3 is CASSYSGAEAFF. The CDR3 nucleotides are TGTGCCAGCAGTTACTCGGGGGCTGAAGCTTTCTTT.

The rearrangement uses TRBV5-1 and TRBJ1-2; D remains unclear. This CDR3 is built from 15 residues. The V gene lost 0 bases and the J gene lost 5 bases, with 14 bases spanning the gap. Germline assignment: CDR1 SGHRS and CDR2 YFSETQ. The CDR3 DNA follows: TGCGCCAGCAGCTTGGAAACGGGCGCGGTTTATGGCTACACCTTC. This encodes CASSLETGAVYGYTF.

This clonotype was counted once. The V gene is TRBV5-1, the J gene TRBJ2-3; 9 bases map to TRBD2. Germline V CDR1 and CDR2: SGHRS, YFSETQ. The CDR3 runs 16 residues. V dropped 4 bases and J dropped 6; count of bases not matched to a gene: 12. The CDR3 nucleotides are TGCGCCAGCAGCGGACTTTTAGCGGGAGCGTATGATACGCAGTATTTT. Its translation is CASSGLLAGAYDTQYF.

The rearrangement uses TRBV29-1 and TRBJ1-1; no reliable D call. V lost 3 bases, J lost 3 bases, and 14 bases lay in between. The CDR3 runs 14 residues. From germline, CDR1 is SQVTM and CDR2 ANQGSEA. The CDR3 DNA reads TGCAGCGTTGATTTCGGGAGCGTTCACACTGAAGCTTTCTTT. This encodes CSVDFGSVHTEAFF.

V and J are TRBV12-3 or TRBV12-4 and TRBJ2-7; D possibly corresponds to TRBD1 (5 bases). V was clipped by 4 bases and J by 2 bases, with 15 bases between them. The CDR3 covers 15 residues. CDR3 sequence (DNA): TGTGCCAGCAGTTCCACCTTACAGGAGCCCTACGAGCAGTACTTC. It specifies CASSSTLQEPYEQYF.

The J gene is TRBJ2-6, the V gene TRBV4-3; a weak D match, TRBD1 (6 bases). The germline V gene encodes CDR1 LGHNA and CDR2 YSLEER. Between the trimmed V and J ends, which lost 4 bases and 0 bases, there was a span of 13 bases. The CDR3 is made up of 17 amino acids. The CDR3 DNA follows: TGCGCCAGCAGCCGGGACACTTATACCTCTGGGGCCAACGTCCTGACTTTC. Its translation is CASSRDTYTSGANVLTF.

The DNA of the CDR3 is TGTGCCAGCAGCTTAGCGCGGGGCCTTGAAGCTTTCTTT. It is translated as CASSLARGLEAFF. The chain is built from TRBV7-9 and TRBJ1-1, with D possibly being TRBD1 (5 bases). The germline gives CDR1 SEHNR, CDR2 FQNEAQ (reference sequence). Deletions cut 0 bases from V and 7 bases from J, with 9 bases between. CDR3 length: 13 residues.

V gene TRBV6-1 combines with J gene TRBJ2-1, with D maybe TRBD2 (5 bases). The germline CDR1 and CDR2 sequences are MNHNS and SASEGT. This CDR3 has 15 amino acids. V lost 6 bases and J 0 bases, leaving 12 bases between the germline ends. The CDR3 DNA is TGTGCCAGCAGGGACTTCCCTAGCTCCTACAATGAGCAGTTCTTC. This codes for CASRDFPSSYNEQFF.

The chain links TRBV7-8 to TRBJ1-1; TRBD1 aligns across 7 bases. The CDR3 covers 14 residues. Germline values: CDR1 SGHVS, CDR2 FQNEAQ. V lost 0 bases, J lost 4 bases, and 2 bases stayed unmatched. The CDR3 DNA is TGTGCCAGCAGCTTAGCGGAGGGGGCCACTGAAGCTTTCTTT. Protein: CASSLAEGATEAFF.

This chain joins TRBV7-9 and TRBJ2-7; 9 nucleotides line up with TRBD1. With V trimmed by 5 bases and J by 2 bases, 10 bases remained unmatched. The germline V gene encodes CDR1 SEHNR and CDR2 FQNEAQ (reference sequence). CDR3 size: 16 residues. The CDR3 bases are TGTGCCAGCAGCCCCCCTTCGGGACAGGGAGCCTACGAGCAGTACTTC. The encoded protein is CASSPPSGQGAYEQYF.

The CDR3 DNA reads as TGCGCCAGCATGGCTGAGAACACTGAAGCTTTCTTT. The encoded protein is CASMAENTEAFF. The chain has TRBV5-1 and TRBJ1-1; no definite D call. Trimming removed 6 bases at V and 1 base at J, with 7 bases between. CDR1 is SGHRS, CDR2 YFSETQ, per germline. The CDR3 covers 12 residues.

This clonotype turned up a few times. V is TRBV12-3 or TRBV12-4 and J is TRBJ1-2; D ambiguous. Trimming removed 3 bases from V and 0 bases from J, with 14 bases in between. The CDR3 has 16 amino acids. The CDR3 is CASSFSHGVANYGYTF. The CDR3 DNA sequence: TGTGCCAGCAGTTTTTCACATGGCGTCGCTAACTATGGCTACACCTTC.

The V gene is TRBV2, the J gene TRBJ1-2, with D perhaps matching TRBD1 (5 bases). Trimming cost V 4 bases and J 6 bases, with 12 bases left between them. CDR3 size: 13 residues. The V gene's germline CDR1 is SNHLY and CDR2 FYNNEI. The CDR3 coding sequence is TGTGCCAGCAGTGCAGACAGTTGGAATGGCTACACCTTC. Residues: CASSADSWNGYTF. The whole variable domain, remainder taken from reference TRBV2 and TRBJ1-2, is EPEVTQTPSHQVTQMGQEVILRCVPISNHLYFYWYRQILGQKVEFLVSFYNNEISEKSEIFDDQFSVERPDGSNFTLKIRSTKLEDSAMYFCASSADSWNGYTFGSGTRLTVV.

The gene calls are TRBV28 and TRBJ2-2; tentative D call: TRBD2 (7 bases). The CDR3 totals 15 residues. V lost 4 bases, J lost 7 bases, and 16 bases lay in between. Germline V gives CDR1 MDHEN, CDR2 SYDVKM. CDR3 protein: CASSSLGGAVGELFF. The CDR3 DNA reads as TGTGCCAGCAGTTCCCTAGGGGGGGCAGTCGGGGAGCTGTTTTTT.

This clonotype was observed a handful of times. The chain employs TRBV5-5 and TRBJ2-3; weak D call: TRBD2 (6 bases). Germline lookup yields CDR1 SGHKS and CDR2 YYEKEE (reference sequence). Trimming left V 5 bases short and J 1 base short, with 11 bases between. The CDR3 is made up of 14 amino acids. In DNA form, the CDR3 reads TGTGCCAGCAGACCCGGGGAGGGCACAGATACGCAGTATTTT. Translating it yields CASRPGEGTDTQYF.

Here the CDR3 DNA reads TGTGCCAGCAGTTTCCCGGGACTAGCGGGAGATGGGCAGTTCTTC. This gives the protein CASSFPGLAGDGQFF. This chain connects TRBV27 to TRBJ2-1; 14 bases line up with TRBD2. The CDR3 length is 15 residues. Germline values: CDR1 MNHEY, CDR2 SMNVEV (reference sequence). V gave up 3 bases and J gave up 12 bases; unmatched junction bases: 7.

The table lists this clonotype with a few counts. The chain's CDR3 is CSVELQGTEAFF. CDR3 nucleotide sequence: TGCAGCGTTGAGTTGCAGGGCACTGAAGCTTTCTTT. The V gene is TRBV29-1, the J gene TRBJ1-1, with D possibly matching TRBD1 (5 bases). V lost 3 bases and J 4 bases, leaving 9 bases between the germline ends. Germline CDR1 and CDR2: SQVTM and ANQGSEA. The CDR3 totals 12 residues.

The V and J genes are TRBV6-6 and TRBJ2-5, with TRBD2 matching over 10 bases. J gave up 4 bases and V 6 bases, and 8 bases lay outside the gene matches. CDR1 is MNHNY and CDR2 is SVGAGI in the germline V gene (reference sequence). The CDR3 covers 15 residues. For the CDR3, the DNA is TGTGCCAGCAGCCTTCTAGCGGGAGCCAGAGAGACCCAGTACTTC. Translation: CASSLLAGARETQYF.

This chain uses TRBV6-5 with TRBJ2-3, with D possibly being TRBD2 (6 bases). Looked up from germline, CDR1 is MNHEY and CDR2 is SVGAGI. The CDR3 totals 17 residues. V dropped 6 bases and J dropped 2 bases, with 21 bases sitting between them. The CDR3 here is CASSSKDYPTHTDTQYF. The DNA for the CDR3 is TGTGCCAGCAGCTCCAAGGACTATCCCACACACACAGATACGCAGTATTTT.

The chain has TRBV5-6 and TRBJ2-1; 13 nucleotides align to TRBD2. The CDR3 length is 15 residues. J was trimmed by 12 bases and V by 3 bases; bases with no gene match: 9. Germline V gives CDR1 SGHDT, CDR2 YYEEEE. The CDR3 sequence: CASSSTRLAGGGQFF. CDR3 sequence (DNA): TGTGCCAGCAGCTCAACCCGACTAGCGGGAGGTGGGCAGTTCTTC.

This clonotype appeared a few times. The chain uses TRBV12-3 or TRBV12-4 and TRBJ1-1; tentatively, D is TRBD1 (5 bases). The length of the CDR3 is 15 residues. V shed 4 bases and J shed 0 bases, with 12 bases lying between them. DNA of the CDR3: TGTGCCAGCAGTTCCGGGGCGAGTATGAACACTGAAGCTTTCTTT. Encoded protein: CASSSGASMNTEAFF.

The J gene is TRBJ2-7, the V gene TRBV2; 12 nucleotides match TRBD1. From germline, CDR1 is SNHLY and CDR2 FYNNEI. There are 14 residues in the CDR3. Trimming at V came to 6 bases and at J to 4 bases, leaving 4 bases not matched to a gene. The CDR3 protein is CASSGTGGIYEQYF. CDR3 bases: TGTGCCAGCAGCGGGACAGGGGGCATTTACGAGCAGTACTTC.

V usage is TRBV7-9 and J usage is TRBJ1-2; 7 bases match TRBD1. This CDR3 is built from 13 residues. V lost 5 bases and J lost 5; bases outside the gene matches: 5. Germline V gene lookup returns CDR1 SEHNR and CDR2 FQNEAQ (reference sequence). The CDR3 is CASSGDREYGYTF. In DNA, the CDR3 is TGTGCCAGCAGCGGAGACAGGGAGTATGGCTACACCTTC.